This T cell receptor (beta chain) was documented in a study of T cells in Graves' hyperthyroidism and ophthalmopathy. Study-wide results and caveats: Separating ophthalmopathy from stable hyperthyroidism was achieved by a 13 V-J model.

Germline V gene sequence: CDR1 LGHDT, CDR2 YNNKEL (reference sequence). Trimming took 3 bases from V and 2 from J, leaving 11 bases between them. The CDR3 has 14 residues. This clonotype came up many times. What it binds is not known. What was amplified from RNA transcripts were TCR beta CDR3 regions. HTBI primers were employed in a first-round RT-PCR of the TCR CDR3. A single record per CDR3 protein comes from TCRdb applying MiXCR to the multiplex PCR reads. Among some 500,000 distinct CDR3 sequences, over 13% were seen once, and the ten largest hold around 17%. This sequence was found in a woman between 18 and 29 years old with Graves' hyperthyroidism. Sequenced material: blood. J is TRBJ2-7 and V is TRBV3-1; D may be TRBD1 (5 bases). The CDR3 DNA is TGTGCCAGCAGCCACCAAGACAGACCCTACGAGCAGTACTTC. Translated: CASSHQDRPYEQYF.